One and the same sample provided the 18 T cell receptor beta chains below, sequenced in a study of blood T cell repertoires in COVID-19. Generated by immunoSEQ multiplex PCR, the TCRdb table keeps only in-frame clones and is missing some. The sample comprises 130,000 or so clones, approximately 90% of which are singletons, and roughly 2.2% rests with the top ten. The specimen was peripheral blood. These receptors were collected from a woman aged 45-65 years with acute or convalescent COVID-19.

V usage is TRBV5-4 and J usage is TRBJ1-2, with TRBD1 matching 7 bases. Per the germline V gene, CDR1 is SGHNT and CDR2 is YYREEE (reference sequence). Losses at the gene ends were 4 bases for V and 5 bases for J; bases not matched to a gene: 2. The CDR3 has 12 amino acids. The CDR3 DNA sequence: TGTGCCAGCAGCGGGGACAGTTATGGCTACACCTTC. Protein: CASSGDSYGYTF.

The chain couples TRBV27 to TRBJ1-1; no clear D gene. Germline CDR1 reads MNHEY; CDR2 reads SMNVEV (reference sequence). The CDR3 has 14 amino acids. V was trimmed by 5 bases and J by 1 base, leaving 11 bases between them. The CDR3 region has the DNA TGTGCCAGCAGTACGGGTTCGGAGAACACTGAAGCTTTCTTT. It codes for CASSTGSENTEAFF.

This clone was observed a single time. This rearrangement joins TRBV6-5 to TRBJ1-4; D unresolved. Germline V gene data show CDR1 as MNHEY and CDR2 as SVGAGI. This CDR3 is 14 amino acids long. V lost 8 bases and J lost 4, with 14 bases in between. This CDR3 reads CASLVGDFNEKLFF. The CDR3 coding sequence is TGTGCCAGCCTAGTGGGAGACTTTAATGAAAAACTGTTTTTT.

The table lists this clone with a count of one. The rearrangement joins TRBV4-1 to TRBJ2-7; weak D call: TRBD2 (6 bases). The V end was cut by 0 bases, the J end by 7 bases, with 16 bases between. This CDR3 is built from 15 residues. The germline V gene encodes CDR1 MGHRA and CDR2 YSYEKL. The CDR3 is CASSQENLGGREQYF. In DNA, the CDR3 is TGCGCCAGCAGCCAAGAGAACCTCGGGGGAAGGGAGCAGTACTTC.

Written as DNA, the CDR3 is TGTGCCAGCAGTCCACGCATCCAGGGGGAAGCTTTCTTT. Its translation is CASSPRIQGEAFF. This rearrangement joins TRBV27 to TRBJ1-1; a weak D match, TRBD1 (6 bases). Per the germline V gene, CDR1 is MNHEY and CDR2 is SMNVEV (reference sequence). V gave up 5 bases and J gave up 8 bases, with 15 bases separating them. The CDR3 is 13 amino acids.

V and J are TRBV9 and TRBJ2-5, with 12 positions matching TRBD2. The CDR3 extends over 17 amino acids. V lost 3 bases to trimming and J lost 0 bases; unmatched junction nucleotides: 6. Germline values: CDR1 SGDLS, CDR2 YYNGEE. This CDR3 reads CASSARTSGGNQETQYF. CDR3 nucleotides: TGTGCCAGCAGCGCGAGAACTAGCGGGGGGAACCAAGAGACCCAGTACTTC.

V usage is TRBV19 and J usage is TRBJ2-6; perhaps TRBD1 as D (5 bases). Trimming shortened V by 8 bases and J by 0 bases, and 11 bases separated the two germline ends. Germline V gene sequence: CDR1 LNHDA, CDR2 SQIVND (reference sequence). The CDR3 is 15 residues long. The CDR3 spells CASHQGDSGANVLTF. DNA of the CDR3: TGTGCCAGTCACCAGGGCGACTCTGGGGCCAACGTCCTGACTTTC.

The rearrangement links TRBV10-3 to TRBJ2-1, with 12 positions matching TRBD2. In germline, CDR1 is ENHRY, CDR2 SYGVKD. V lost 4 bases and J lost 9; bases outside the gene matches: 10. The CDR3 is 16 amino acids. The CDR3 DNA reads TGTGCCATCAGTGGGGCTAGCGGGGGGGCAATCGGTGAGCAGTTCTTC. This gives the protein CAISGASGGAIGEQFF.

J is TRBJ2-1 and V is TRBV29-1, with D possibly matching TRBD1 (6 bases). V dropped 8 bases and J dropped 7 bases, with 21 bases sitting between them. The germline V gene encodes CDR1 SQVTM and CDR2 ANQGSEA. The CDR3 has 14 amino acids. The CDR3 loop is CSPDEGQGSNEQFF. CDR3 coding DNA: TGCAGCCCCGATGAGGGACAAGGCTCAAATGAGCAGTTCTTC.

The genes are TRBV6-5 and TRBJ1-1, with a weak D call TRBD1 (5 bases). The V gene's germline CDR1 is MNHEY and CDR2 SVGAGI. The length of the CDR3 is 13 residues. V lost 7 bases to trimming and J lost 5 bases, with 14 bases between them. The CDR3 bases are TGTGCCAGCACCTCCCCTGGGGGGACTGAAGCTTTCTTT. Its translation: CASTSPGGTEAFF.

The CDR3 coding sequence is TGTGCCAGCAGAGGCCTCAGGGGGCTTAATTCACCCCTCCACTTT. Protein sequence: CASRGLRGLNSPLHF. This sequence joins TRBV28 and TRBJ1-6; 8 bases map to TRBD1. Germline trimming cut 6 bases from V and 6 bases from J; bases unmatched to any gene: 7. Germline assignment: CDR1 MDHEN and CDR2 SYDVKM. The CDR3 runs 15 residues.

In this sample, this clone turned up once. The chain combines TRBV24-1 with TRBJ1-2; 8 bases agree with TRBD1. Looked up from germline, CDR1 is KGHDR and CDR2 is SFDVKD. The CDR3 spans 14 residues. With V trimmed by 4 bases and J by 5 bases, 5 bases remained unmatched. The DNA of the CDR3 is TGTGCCACCAGTGACCCGGACAGGGCTTATGGCTACACCTTC. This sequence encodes CATSDPDRAYGYTF.

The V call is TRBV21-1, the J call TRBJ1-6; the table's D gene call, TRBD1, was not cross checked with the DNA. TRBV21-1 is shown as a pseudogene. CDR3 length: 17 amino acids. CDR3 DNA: TGTGCCAGCAGCAAAGCGGGGGACAGGGGGTGCAATTCACCCCTCCACTTT. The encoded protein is CASSKAGDRGCNSPLHF.

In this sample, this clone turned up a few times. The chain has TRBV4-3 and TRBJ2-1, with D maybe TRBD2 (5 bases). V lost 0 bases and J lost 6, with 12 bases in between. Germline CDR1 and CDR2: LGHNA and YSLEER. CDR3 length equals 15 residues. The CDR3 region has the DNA TGCGCCAGCAGCCAAGATTTACTAGGCTTCAATGAGCAGTTCTTC. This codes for CASSQDLLGFNEQFF.

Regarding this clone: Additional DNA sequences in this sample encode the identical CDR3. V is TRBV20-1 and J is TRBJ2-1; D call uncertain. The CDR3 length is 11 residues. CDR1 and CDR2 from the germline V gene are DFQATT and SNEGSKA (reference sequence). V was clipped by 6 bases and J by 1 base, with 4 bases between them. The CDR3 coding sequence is TGCAGTGCGAGGTCCTACAATGAGCAGTTCTTC. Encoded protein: CSARSYNEQFF.

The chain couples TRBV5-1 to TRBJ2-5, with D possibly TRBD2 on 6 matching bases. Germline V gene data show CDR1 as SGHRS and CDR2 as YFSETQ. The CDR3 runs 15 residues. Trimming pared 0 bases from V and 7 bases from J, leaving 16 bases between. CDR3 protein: CASSLVPGPEGTQYF. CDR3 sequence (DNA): TGCGCCAGCAGCTTGGTACCAGGCCCGGAGGGGACCCAGTACTTC.

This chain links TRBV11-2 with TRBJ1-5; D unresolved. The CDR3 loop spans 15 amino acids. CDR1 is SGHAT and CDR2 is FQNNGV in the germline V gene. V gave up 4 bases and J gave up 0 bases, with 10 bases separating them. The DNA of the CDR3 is TGTGCCAGCAGCTCTACCCCGGGTAGCAATCAGCCCCAGCATTTT. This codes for CASSSTPGSNQPQHF.

CDR3 in DNA: TGTGCCAGCAGCTTAGACCAGGGAAGTCAGGACAATGAGCAGTTCTTC. This encodes CASSLDQGSQDNEQFF. The V and J genes are TRBV7-9 and TRBJ2-1; D is perhaps TRBD1 (5 bases). The CDR3 covers 16 residues. With 1 base removed from V and 5 bases from J, the gap between germline ends came to 15 bases. Germline V CDR1 and CDR2: SEHNR, FQNEAQ (reference sequence).